The 18 T cell receptor beta chains below all came from one sample that was sequenced in a study of T cell responses to AZD1222 COVID-19 vaccine. TCRdb's copy holds only in-frame clones and misses some; the assay was immunoSEQ multiplex PCR. Found here are 120,000 or so clones, about 81% of them singletons; the top ten hold around 4.6%. The sequencing here drew on peripheral blood, taken on day 0 of AZD1222 vaccination. The receptors shown here come from an adult in good health.

The chain uses TRBV10-1 and TRBJ1-2; D gene uncertain. Germline V lookup: CDR1 WNHNN, CDR2 SYGVQD (reference sequence). V dropped 2 bases and J dropped 8 bases, with 12 bases sitting between them. CDR3 length: 13 residues. The CDR3 DNA is TGCGCCAGCAGTGAGCCACAGCGATGCGGCTACACCTTC. Translated: CASSEPQRCGYTF.

The chain carries TRBV7-9 and TRBJ2-6; TRBD1 agrees at 8 bases. V shed 3 bases and J 3 bases; nucleotides not matched to a gene: 4. The length of the CDR3 is 16 residues. Germline CDR1 is SEHNR and CDR2 is FQNEAQ (reference sequence). The CDR3 is CASSFGTGYGANVLTF. The CDR3 DNA reads as TGTGCCAGCAGCTTCGGGACAGGTTATGGGGCCAACGTCCTGACTTTC.

The V gene is TRBV6-1, the J gene TRBJ1-4; D is uncertain. The germline gives CDR1 MNHNS, CDR2 SASEGT. The CDR3 totals 13 residues. V was pared by 2 bases and J by 0 bases, with 1 base between. The CDR3 loop is CASSESTNEKLFF. The CDR3 nucleotides read TGTGCCAGCAGTGAATCAACTAATGAAAAACTGTTTTTT.

This chain joins TRBV6-5 and TRBJ1-1; TRBD1 agrees at 8 bases. Trimming removed 6 bases from V and 3 bases from J; junction bases left unmatched: 9. The CDR3 is 15 amino acids. CDR1 is MNHEY, CDR2 SVGAGI, per germline. CDR3 DNA sequence: TGTGCCAGCAGCCAAATACAGGGGGGGCACACTGAAGCTTTCTTT. It specifies CASSQIQGGHTEAFF.

This rearrangement joins TRBV19 to TRBJ1-5, with 7 positions matching TRBD1. V shed 6 bases and J 0 bases; nucleotides not matched to a gene: 2. The CDR3 runs to 14 residues. Germline V gives CDR1 LNHDA, CDR2 SQIVND (reference sequence). CDR3 protein: CASRTGNSNQPQHF. The DNA for the CDR3 is TGTGCCAGTAGGACAGGGAATAGCAATCAGCCCCAGCATTTT. The variable domain in full, with the rest retrieved from reference TRBV19 and TRBJ1-5, is DGGITQSPKYLFRKEGQNVTLSCEQNLNHDAMYWYRQDPGQGLRLIYYSQIVNDFQKGDIAEGYSVSREKKESFPLTVTSAQKNPTAFYLCASRTGNSNQPQHFGDGTRLSIL.

This clone was detected once. V is TRBV3-1 (or the pseudogene TRBV3-2) and J is TRBJ1-2, with TRBD1 as a possible D gene (5 bases). Per the germline V gene, CDR1 is LGHDT and CDR2 is YNNKEL (reference sequence). Trimming cost V 4 bases and J 8 bases, with 14 bases left between them. There are 13 residues in the CDR3. The CDR3 sequence: CASSLKAGSGYTF. In DNA, the CDR3 is TGTGCCAGCAGCCTCAAAGCAGGGTCCGGCTACACCTTC.

This clone was counted once. This chain uses TRBV5-6 with TRBJ2-3; 12 bases map to TRBD2. From germline, CDR1 is SGHDT and CDR2 YYEEEE. V trimming: 1 base; J trimming: 2 bases; junction bases outside the gene matches: 11. The CDR3 sequence is 19 residues long. This CDR3 reads CASSLFFPLAGGFTDTQYF. The CDR3 DNA is TGTGCCAGCAGCTTGTTCTTTCCGCTAGCGGGGGGGTTCACAGATACGCAGTATTTT.

The chain employs TRBV13 and TRBJ2-2, with D maybe TRBD2 (6 bases). The CDR3 totals 16 residues. Germline-derived CDR1 and CDR2 are PRHDT and FYEKMQ (reference sequence). The V and J ends lost 1 base and 0 bases respectively, with 9 bases between them. The CDR3 coding sequence is TGTGCCAGCAGCTTAGTCCTAGCGCCGAACACCGGGGAGCTGTTTTTT. Protein product: CASSLVLAPNTGELFF.

This sequence joins TRBV24-1 and TRBJ2-3, with TRBD1 identical over 10 bases. CDR1 is KGHDR and CDR2 is SFDVKD in the germline V gene. V shed 7 bases and J 7 bases; nucleotides not matched to a gene: 7. This CDR3 is 14 amino acids long. CDR3 protein: CATRDRGSGNTQYF. The DNA for the CDR3 is TGTGCCACCAGGGACAGGGGGAGCGGGAATACGCAGTATTTT.

This clone has just a few counts. This chain links TRBV6-5 with TRBJ1-1; 7 positions agree with TRBD1. V was clipped by 6 bases and J by 4 bases; unmatched bases: 5. The length of the CDR3 is 13 residues. CDR1 and CDR2 from the germline V gene are MNHEY and SVGAGI. For the CDR3, the DNA is TGTGCCAGCAGCCCCAGGGGGTTCACTGAAGCTTTCTTT. Protein: CASSPRGFTEAFF.

This clone has just one count. This chain uses TRBV28 with TRBJ2-2; 9 bases map to TRBD1. CDR3 size: 18 residues. With 1 base clipped from V and 4 bases from J, the junction kept 10 bases outside the gene matches. In germline, CDR1 is MDHEN, CDR2 SYDVKM. The DNA of the CDR3 is TGTGCCAGCAGTTTATTCGTACAGGGGGCCTCCTCCACCGGGGAGCTGTTTTTT. This encodes CASSLFVQGASSTGELFF. Filled out from reference TRBV28 and TRBJ2-2, the complete variable domain reads DVKVTQSSRYLVKRTGEKVFLECVQDMDHENMFWYRQDPGLGLRLIYFSYDVKMKEKGDIPEGYSVSREKKERFSLILESASTNQTSMYLCASSLFVQGASSTGELFFGEGSRLTVL.

This clone was seen only a few times. V is TRBV2 and J is TRBJ1-5; D is perhaps TRBD1 (5 bases). The V end lost 6 bases, the J end lost 1 base, and 13 bases lay between the germline ends. This CDR3 contains 15 residues. Germline values: CDR1 SNHLY, CDR2 FYNNEI. Written as DNA, the CDR3 is TGTGCCAGCAGATGGGAGGGGATAAGCAATCAGCCCCAGCATTTT. It codes for CASRWEGISNQPQHF.

The sample holds one count of this clone. This rearrangement joins TRBV5-6 to TRBJ2-4; 7 bases align to TRBD1. The CDR3 contains 16 residues. The V segment lost 5 bases and the J segment 5 bases; nucleotides outside the gene matches: 13. Germline loops: CDR1 SGHDT, CDR2 YYEEEE. CDR3 in amino acids: CASRGRQGAEQNIQYF. The DNA for the CDR3 is TGTGCCAGCAGAGGAAGACAGGGCGCGGAACAAAACATTCAGTACTTC.

V usage is TRBV18 and J usage is TRBJ2-7; 11 bases fit TRBD2. The CDR3 loop spans 14 amino acids. Germline assignment: CDR1 KGHSH and CDR2 LQKENI. With V trimmed by 3 bases and J by 7 bases, 5 bases remained unmatched. The CDR3 loop reads CASSPGTSGEEQYF. CDR3 DNA: TGTGCCAGCTCACCGGGGACTAGCGGTGAAGAGCAGTACTTC.

This sequence joins TRBV5-1 and TRBJ2-2, with 9 positions matching TRBD1. With 4 bases clipped from V and 2 bases from J, the junction kept 6 bases outside the gene matches. This CDR3 contains 16 residues. The germline V gene encodes CDR1 SGHRS and CDR2 YFSETQ. CDR3 in amino acids: CASSLTGGVNTGELFF. For the CDR3, the DNA is TGCGCCAGCAGCCTAACAGGGGGCGTTAACACCGGGGAGCTGTTTTTT.

This clone was seen once. The chain has TRBV7-2 and TRBJ2-7; TRBD2 is a possible D gene (5 bases). V was trimmed by 5 bases and J by 7 bases, leaving 21 bases between them. CDR1 is SGHTA, CDR2 FQGNSA, per germline. The CDR3 loop spans 15 amino acids. The CDR3 region is CASSRIMGAGGEQYF. CDR3 DNA sequence: TGTGCCAGCAGCCGCATCATGGGTGCGGGTGGTGAGCAGTACTTC. Filled out from reference TRBV7-2 and TRBJ2-7, the complete variable domain reads GAGVSQSPSNKVTEKGKDVELRCDPISGHTALYWYRQSLGQGLEFLIYFQGNSAPDKSGLPSDRFSAERTGGSVSTLTIQRTQQEDSAVYLCASSRIMGAGGEQYFGPGTRLTVT.

The V call is TRBV19, the J call TRBJ2-2; D unresolved. Trimming shortened V by 5 bases and J by 6 bases, and 10 bases separated the two germline ends. Germline CDR1 is LNHDA and CDR2 is SQIVND (reference sequence). The CDR3 runs 13 residues. CDR3 in amino acids: CASSPVSSGELFF. The CDR3 DNA reads TGTGCCAGTAGTCCCGTGTCATCCGGGGAGCTGTTTTTT.

Worth noting for this clone: This same CDR3 is encoded by further DNA sequences in the sample. The chain joins TRBV5-1 to TRBJ1-5; a possible D gene is TRBD1 (5 bases). The CDR3 has 15 amino acids. The V end lost 0 bases, the J end lost 1 base, and 8 bases lay between the germline ends. CDR1 is SGHRS, CDR2 YFSETQ, per germline. The CDR3 region is CASSLDGDSNQPQHF. Written as DNA, the CDR3 is TGCGCCAGCAGCTTGGATGGGGACAGCAATCAGCCCCAGCATTTT.